This T cell receptor (beta chain) was sequenced during a study of post-analysis software for immune sequencing data. Points on this clonotype: What it binds is unknown.

Study-level results: In patients, four to six TRBV segments were more frequent than in controls, with TRBV5-6, TRBV5-1 and TRBV20-1 among them.

Germline trimming cut 3 bases from V and 0 bases from J; bases unmatched to any gene: 9. Germline CDR1 SQVTM, CDR2 ANQGSEA. The CDR3 has 16 residues. TCR beta libraries were prepared from cDNA with unique molecular identifiers. TCRdb recomputed calls from the PCR reads with MiXCR, one row per CDR3 protein. This table holds about 810,000 distinct CDR3 sequences, roughly half found once. The material sequenced was blood. The sequence came from a girl aged 5-17 years with multiple sclerosis. The rearrangement links TRBV29-1 to TRBJ2-7, with 9 bases lining up with TRBD1. Here the CDR3 reads CSVEFPGQGLSYEQYF. CDR3 nucleotides: TGCAGCGTTGAGTTTCCGGGACAGGGCCTCTCCTACGAGCAGTACTTC.